This TCR beta chain comes out of a study of vaccination effects on CD4 cells after COVID-19. Comment on this clone: Its antigen remains unknown.

Profiled with immunoSEQ multiplex PCR; TCRdb holds only in-frame clones, not every one. Found here are 20,000 or so clones, roughly 74% of them singletons; the top ten hold roughly 17%. V was clipped by 6 bases and J by 6 bases, with 17 bases between them. This CDR3 comprises 14 residues. Germline values: CDR1 GTSNPN, CDR2 SVGIG (reference sequence). Ahead of sequencing, the ViraFEST assay grew antigen-specific CD4+ T cells using viral peptide pools. Following 10 days of culture, CD4+ T cells were isolated. From March to December 2020, the person had a SARS-CoV-2 infection that was confirmed by PCR. The source was CD4+ T cells from PBMCs cultured with SARS-CoV-2 spike peptides, collected before COVID-19 vaccination. The receptor comes from a human donor who had a prior SARS-CoV-2 infection. V usage is TRBV30 and J usage is TRBJ2-2, with a possible D match to TRBD2 (5 bases). The CDR3 DNA sequence: TGTGCCTGCTTGTCGGTTATGCGGGCCGGGGAGCTGTTTTTT. Amino acids: CACLSVMRAGELFF.